The source of this TCR beta chain is a study of PD-1 blockade in classical Hodgkin lymphoma. With respect to this clone: Antigen unknown.

Measured with immunoSEQ multiplex PCR; TCRdb has only the in-frame clones, and not every one. The sample records around 25,000 clones, around 80% being singletons. The V gene end was trimmed by 4 bases and the J gene end by 2 bases; junction bases not matched to a gene: 5. The CDR3 has 17 residues. Germline V CDR1 and CDR2: SGHRS, YFSETQ. Regarding time point: cycle 4 day 1 (C4D1), after 6 weeks of nivolumab. Each and every patient relapsed after autologous stem cell transplantation, and patients got differing brentuximab vedotin exposure. Negative magnetic selection isolated CD4+ T cells from thawed PBMCs. General observations from the study: Nothing has yet pinned down what causes the repertoire differences, possibly disease activity or prior therapy. Relative to healthy donors, newly diagnosed patients reportedly had lower baseline TCR diversity, which was reported as lower still in relapsed/refractory patients.

The rearrangement joins TRBV5-1 to TRBJ2-6; 11 bases line up with TRBD1. The clonotype comes from a human donor with classical Hodgkin lymphoma. Sequenced material: CD4+ T cells from blood, taken before the fourth cycle of nivolumab. In DNA form, the CDR3 reads TGCGCCAGCAGCGGTGGACAGGGGGCAGCTGGGGCCAACGTCCTGACTTTC. Amino acid sequence: CASSGGQGAAGANVLTF.